These 12 T cell receptor beta chains originate from one sample sequenced in a study of T cells in localized non-small cell lung cancer. Measured with immunoSEQ multiplex PCR; TCRdb has only the in-frame clones, and not every one. Of 30,000 or so clones in the sample, around 90% were seen once. The specimen comprised peripheral blood, sampled before any cancer treatment. The receptors come from a female donor of 60 years or more with stage III squamous cell lung carcinoma.

The chain uses TRBV5-4 and TRBJ2-1; no reliable D call. This CDR3 is 16 amino acids long. Trimming left V 0 bases short and J 0 bases short, with 10 bases between. The germline V gene has CDR1 SGHNT and CDR2 YYREEE (reference sequence). The CDR3 here is CASSLGGVLSYNEQFF. The CDR3 DNA reads as TGTGCCAGCAGCTTGGGCGGAGTCCTCTCCTACAATGAGCAGTTCTTC.

This chain uses TRBV5-1 with TRBJ2-7, with 8 bases aligning to TRBD2. Looked up from germline, CDR1 is SGHRS and CDR2 is YFSETQ. V lost 0 bases to trimming and J lost 4 bases; unmatched junction nucleotides: 12. There are 17 residues in the CDR3. This chain's CDR3 is CASSLALVTSGRYEQYF. The CDR3 DNA follows: TGCGCCAGCAGCTTGGCCTTGGTCACTAGCGGAAGGTACGAGCAGTACTTC.

The V gene is TRBV30, the J gene TRBJ1-2; possibly TRBD1 for D (6 bases). Germline loops: CDR1 GTSNPN, CDR2 SVGIG (reference sequence). The CDR3 contains 13 residues. Trimming took 0 bases from V and 7 from J, leaving 12 bases between them. The CDR3 bases are TGTGCCTGGAGTGTTTATAAGGGGGTTGGCTACACCTTC. It specifies CAWSVYKGVGYTF. Supplemented by reference TRBV30 and TRBJ1-2, the full variable domain reads SQTIHQWPATLVQPVGSPLSLECTVEGTSNPNLYWYRQAAGRGLQLLFYSVGIGQISSEVPQNLSASRPQDRQFILSSKKLLLSDSGFYLCAWSVYKGVGYTFGSGTRLTVV.

The chain links TRBV18 to TRBJ1-1; D not certain. V lost 1 base and J 1 base, leaving 10 bases between the germline ends. CDR3 length equals 15 residues. CDR1 is KGHSH, CDR2 LQKENI, per germline. CDR3 loop: CASSPQADQNTEAFF. CDR3 in DNA: TGTGCCAGCTCACCACAGGCAGATCAGAACACTGAAGCTTTCTTT.

This clone was seen a handful of times. CDR3 nucleotide sequence: TGTGCCAGCAGCTCGGGACTAGCGGGACCCCTAGATACGCAGTATTTT. This sequence encodes CASSSGLAGPLDTQYF. The rearrangement links TRBV11-3 to TRBJ2-3, with 13 nucleotides matching TRBD2. CDR3 length: 16 amino acids. The ends lost 4 bases at V and 5 bases at J; junction bases unmatched: 6. CDR1 and CDR2 (germline): SGHNT, YENEEA.

This chain uses TRBV28 with TRBJ2-7; 7 bases map to TRBD1. CDR3 size: 14 residues. The V and J ends lost 6 bases and 2 bases, in that order; junction bases with no gene match: 7. Germline loops: CDR1 MDHEN, CDR2 SYDVKM. The CDR3 here is CASSVQGPPYEQYF. CDR3 sequence (DNA): TGTGCCAGCAGCGTACAGGGGCCCCCCTACGAGCAGTACTTC.

The rearrangement links TRBV11-2 to TRBJ2-5, with TRBD2 as a possible D gene (5 bases). This CDR3 is 14 amino acids long. Germline CDR1 and CDR2: SGHAT and FQNNGV. Trimming cost V 5 bases and J 3 bases, with 13 bases left between them. The chain's CDR3 is CASSLQLREETQYF. CDR3 nucleotides: TGTGCCAGCAGCCTCCAACTGAGGGAAGAGACCCAGTACTTC.

V usage is TRBV6-1 and J usage is TRBJ2-4; no reliable D call. CDR3 length: 15 residues. Germline loops: CDR1 MNHNS, CDR2 SASEGT. Trimming cost V 2 bases and J 0 bases, with 8 bases left between them. The chain's CDR3 is CASSEQVVAKNIQYF. CDR3 in DNA: TGTGCCAGCAGTGAACAAGTGGTAGCCAAAAACATTCAGTACTTC.

This clone was seen just once. The CDR3 spells CAISGGQGRVDTQYF. CDR3 bases: TGTGCCATCAGTGGGGGACAGGGTAGAGTAGATACGCAGTATTTT. V and J are TRBV10-3 and TRBJ2-3, with 9 bases aligning to TRBD1. Germline CDR1 ENHRY, CDR2 SYGVKD. V lost 4 bases and J lost 5; bases outside the gene matches: 7. The CDR3 consists of 15 residues.

The V call is TRBV19, the J call TRBJ1-1; D remains ambiguous. V dropped 3 bases and J dropped 5 bases, with 16 bases sitting between them. The CDR3 totals 15 residues. Germline V lookup: CDR1 LNHDA, CDR2 SQIVND (reference sequence). The chain's CDR3 is CASSIRGGIETEAFF. Written as DNA, the CDR3 is TGTGCCAGTAGTATTAGAGGCGGGATTGAGACTGAAGCTTTCTTT. The variable domain in full, completed from reference TRBV19 and TRBJ1-1, reads DGGITQSPKYLFRKEGQNVTLSCEQNLNHDAMYWYRQDPGQGLRLIYYSQIVNDFQKGDIAEGYSVSREKKESFPLTVTSAQKNPTAFYLCASSIRGGIETEAFFGQGTRLTVV.

The chain links TRBV19 to TRBJ1-3; D gene unclear. Trimming cost V 2 bases and J 2 bases, with 10 bases left between them. CDR3 size: 15 residues. The germline gives CDR1 LNHDA, CDR2 SQIVND (reference sequence). The CDR3 nucleotides read TGTGCCAGTAGTATAAGAGGAGGTGCTGGAAACACCATATATTTT. The encoded protein is CASSIRGGAGNTIYF.

The chain couples TRBV11-2 to TRBJ2-5; 11 nucleotides line up with TRBD2. Germline CDR1 is SGHAT and CDR2 is FQNNGV. The V and J ends lost 4 bases and 1 base, in that order; junction bases with no gene match: 2. The CDR3 extends over 15 amino acids. CDR3 nucleotide sequence: TGTGCCAGCAGCTCCGGGACTAGCGGCCAAGAGACCCAGTACTTC. Amino acid sequence: CASSSGTSGQETQYF.